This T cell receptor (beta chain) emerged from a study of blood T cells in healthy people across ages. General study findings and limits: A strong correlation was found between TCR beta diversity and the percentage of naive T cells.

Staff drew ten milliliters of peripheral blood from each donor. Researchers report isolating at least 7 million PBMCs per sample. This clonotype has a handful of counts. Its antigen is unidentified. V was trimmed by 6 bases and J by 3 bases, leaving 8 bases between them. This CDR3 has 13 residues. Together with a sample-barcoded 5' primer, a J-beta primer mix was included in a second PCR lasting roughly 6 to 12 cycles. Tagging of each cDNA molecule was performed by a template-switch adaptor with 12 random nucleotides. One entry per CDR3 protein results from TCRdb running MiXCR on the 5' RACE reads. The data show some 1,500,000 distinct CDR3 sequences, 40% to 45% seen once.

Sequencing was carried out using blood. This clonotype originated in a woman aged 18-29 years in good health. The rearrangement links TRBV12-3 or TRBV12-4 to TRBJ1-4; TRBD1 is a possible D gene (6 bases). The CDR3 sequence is CASRRGANEKLFF. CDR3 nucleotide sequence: TGTGCCAGCAGGAGGGGGGCTAATGAAAAACTGTTTTTT.